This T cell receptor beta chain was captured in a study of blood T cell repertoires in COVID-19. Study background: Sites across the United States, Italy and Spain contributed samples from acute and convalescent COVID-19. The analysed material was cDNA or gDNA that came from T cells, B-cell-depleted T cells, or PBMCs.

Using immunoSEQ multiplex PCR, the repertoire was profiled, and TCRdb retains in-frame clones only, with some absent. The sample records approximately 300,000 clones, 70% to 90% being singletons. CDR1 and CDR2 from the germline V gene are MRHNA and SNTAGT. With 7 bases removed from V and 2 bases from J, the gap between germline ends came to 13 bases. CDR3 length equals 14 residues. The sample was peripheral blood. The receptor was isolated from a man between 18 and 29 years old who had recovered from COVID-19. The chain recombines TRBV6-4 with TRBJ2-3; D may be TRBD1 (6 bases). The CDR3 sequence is CASKSGQFTDTQYF. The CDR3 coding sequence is TGTGCCAGCAAATCGGGACAATTCACAGATACGCAGTATTTT.